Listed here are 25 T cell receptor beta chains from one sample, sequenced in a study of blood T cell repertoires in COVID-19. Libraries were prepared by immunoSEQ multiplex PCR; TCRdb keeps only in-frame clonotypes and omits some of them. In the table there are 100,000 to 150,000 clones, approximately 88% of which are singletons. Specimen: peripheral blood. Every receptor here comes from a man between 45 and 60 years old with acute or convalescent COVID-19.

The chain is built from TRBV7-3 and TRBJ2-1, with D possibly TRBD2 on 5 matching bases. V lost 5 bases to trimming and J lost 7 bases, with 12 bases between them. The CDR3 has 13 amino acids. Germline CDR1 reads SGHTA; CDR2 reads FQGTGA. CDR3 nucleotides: TGTGCCAGCAGCCCCGCCCGGGGTAATGAGCAGTTCTTC. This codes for CASSPARGNEQFF.

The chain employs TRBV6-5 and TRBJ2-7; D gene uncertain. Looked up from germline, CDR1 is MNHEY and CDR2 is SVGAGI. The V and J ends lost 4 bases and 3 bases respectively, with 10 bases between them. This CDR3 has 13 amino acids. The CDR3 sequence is CASSSPGVYEQYF. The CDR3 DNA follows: TGTGCCAGCAGTTCCCCAGGCGTCTACGAGCAGTACTTC.

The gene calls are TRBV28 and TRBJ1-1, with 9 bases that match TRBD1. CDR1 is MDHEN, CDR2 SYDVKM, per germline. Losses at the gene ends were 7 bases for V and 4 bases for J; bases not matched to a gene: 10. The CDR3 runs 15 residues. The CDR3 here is CASKGTGGFGTEAFF. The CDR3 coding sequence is TGTGCCAGCAAAGGTACAGGGGGCTTCGGCACTGAAGCTTTCTTT.

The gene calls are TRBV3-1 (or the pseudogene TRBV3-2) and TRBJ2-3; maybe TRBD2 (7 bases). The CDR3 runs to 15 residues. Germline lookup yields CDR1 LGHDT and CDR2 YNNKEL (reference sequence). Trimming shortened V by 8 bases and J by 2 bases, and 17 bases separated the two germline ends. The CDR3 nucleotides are TGTGCCAGCGATCGTGGCGGGGGCCCCACAGATACGCAGTATTTT. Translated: CASDRGGGPTDTQYF.

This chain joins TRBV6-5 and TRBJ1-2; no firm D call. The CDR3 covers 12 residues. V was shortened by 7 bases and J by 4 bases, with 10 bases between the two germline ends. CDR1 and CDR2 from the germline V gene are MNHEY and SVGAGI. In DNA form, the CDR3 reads TGTGCCAGCACCCGGGGAGGCTATGGCTACACCTTC. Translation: CASTRGGYGYTF.

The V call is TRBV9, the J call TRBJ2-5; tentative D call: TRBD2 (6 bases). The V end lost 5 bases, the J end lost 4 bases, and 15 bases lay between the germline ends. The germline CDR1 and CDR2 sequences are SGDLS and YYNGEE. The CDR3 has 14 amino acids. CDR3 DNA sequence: TGTGCCAGCAGTTGGAGGGCTGGGGGAGAGACCCAGTACTTC. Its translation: CASSWRAGGETQYF.

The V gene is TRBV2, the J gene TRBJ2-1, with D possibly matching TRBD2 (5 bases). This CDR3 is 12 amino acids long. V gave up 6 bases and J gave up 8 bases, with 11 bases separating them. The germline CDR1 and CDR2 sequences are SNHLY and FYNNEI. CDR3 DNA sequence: TGTGCCAGCAGCGGGGAACCATATGAGCAGTTCTTC. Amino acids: CASSGEPYEQFF.

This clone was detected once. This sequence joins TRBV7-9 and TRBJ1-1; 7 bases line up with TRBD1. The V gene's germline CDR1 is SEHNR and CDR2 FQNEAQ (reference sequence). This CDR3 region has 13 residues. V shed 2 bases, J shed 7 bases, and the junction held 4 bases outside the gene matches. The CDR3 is CASSLRDSREAFF. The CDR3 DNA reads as TGTGCCAGCAGCTTAAGGGACAGTCGTGAAGCTTTCTTT. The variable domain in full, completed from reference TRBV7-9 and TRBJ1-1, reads DTGVSQNPRHKITKRGQNVTFRCDPISEHNRLYWYRQTLGQGPEFLTYFQNEAQLEKSRLLSDRFSAERPKGSFSTLEIQRTEQGDSAMYLCASSLRDSREAFFGQGTRLTVV.

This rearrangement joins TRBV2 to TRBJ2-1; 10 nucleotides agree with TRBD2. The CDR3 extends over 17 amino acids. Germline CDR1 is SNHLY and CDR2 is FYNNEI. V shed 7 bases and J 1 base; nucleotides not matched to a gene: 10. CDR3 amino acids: CASTLAGASLSYNEQFF. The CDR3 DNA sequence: TGTGCCAGCACGCTAGCGGGAGCGTCCCTTTCCTACAATGAGCAGTTCTTC. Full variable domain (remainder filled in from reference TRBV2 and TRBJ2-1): EPEVTQTPSHQVTQMGQEVILRCVPISNHLYFYWYRQILGQKVEFLVSFYNNEISEKSEIFDDQFSVERPDGSNFTLKIRSTKLEDSAMYFCASTLAGASLSYNEQFFGPGTRLTVL.

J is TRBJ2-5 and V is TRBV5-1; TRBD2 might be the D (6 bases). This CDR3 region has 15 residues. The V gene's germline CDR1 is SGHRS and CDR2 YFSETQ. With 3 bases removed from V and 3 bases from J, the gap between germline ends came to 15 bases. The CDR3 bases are TGCGCCAGCAGCTCCCCCGGGACTCAGGAAGAGACCCAGTACTTC. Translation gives CASSSPGTQEETQYF.

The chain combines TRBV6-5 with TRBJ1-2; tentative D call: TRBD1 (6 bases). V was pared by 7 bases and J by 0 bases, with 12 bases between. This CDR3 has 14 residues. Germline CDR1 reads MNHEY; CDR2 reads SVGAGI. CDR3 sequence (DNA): TGTGCCAGCAAAAGGACAGAGACTAACTATGGCTACACCTTC. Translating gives CASKRTETNYGYTF.

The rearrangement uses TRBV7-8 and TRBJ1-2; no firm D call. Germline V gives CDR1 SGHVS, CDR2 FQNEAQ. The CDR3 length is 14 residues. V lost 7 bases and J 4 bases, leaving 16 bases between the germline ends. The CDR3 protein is CASTSSMGTYGYTF. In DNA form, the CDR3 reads TGTGCCAGCACCTCATCAATGGGCACCTATGGCTACACCTTC.

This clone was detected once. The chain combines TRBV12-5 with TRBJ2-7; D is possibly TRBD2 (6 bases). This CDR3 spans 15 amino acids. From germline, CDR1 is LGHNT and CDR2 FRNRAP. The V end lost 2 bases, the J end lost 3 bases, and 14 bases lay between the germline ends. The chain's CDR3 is CASGLWQAGHYEQYF. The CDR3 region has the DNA TGTGCTAGTGGTTTGTGGCAGGCGGGGCACTACGAGCAGTACTTC.

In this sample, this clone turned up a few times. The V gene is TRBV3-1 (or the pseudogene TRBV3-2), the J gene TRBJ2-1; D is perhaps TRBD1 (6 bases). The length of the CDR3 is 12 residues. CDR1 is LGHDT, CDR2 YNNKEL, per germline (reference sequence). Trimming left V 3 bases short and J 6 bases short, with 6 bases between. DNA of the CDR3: TGTGCCAGCAGCCACAGGGGCAATGAGCAGTTCTTC. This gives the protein CASSHRGNEQFF.

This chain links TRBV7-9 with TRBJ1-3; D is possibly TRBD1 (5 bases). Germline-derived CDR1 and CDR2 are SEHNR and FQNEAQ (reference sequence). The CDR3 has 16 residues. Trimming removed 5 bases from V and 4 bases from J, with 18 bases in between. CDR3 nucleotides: TGTGCCAGCAGCCCCTCCTTCAGGGTCGCGGGAAACACCATATATTTT. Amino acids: CASSPSFRVAGNTIYF.

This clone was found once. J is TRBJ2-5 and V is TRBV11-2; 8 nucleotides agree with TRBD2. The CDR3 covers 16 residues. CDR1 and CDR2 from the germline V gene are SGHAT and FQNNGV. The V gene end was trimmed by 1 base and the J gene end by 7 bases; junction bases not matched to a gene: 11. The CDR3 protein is CASSLGSGGGGRTQYF. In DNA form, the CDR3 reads TGTGCCAGCAGCTTAGGATCGGGAGGGGGTGGGCGGACCCAGTACTTC.

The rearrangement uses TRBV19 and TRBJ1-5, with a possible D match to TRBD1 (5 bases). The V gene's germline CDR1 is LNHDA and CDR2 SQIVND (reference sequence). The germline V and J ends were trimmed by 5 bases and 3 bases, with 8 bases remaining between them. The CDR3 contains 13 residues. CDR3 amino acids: CASSVQVNQPQHF. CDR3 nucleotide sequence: TGTGCCAGTAGTGTACAGGTCAATCAGCCCCAGCATTTT.

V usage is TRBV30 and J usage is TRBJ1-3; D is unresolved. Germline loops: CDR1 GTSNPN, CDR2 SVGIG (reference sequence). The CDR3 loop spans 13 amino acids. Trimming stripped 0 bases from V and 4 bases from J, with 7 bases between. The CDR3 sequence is CAWSVGRGNTIYF. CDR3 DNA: TGTGCCTGGAGTGTTGGTAGAGGAAACACCATATATTTT.

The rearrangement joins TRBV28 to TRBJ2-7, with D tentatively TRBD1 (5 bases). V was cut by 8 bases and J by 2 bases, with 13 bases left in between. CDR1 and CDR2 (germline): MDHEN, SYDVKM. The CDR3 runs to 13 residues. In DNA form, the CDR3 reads TGTGCCAGCGGAACAGGTTATACCTACGAGCAGTACTTC. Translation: CASGTGYTYEQYF.

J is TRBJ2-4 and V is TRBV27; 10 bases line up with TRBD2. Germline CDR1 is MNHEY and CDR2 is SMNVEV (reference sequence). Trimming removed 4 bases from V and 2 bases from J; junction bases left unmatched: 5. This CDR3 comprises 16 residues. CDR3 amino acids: CASSSSSGRSKNIQYF. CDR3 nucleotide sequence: TGTGCCAGCAGTTCGTCTAGCGGGAGATCCAAAAACATTCAGTACTTC.

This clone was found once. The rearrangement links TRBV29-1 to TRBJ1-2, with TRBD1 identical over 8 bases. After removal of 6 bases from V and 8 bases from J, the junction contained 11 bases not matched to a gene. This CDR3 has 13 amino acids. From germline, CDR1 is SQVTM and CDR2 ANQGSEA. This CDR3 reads CSVMGQAIAGYTF. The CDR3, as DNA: TGCAGCGTGATGGGACAGGCAATAGCCGGCTACACCTTC. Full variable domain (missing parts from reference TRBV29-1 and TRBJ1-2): SAVISQKPSRDICQRGTSLTIQCQVDSQVTMMFWYRQQPGQSLTLIATANQGSEATYESGFVIDKFPISRPNLTFSTLTVSNMSPEDSSIYLCSVMGQAIAGYTFGSGTRLTVV.

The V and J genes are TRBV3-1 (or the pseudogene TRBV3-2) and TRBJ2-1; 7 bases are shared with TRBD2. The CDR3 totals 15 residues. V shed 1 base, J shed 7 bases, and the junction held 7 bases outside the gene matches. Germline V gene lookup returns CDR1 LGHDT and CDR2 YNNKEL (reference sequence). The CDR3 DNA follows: TGTGCCAGCAGCCAAGTGGGCGGGAGAAGAAATGAGCAGTTCTTC. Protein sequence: CASSQVGGRRNEQFF.

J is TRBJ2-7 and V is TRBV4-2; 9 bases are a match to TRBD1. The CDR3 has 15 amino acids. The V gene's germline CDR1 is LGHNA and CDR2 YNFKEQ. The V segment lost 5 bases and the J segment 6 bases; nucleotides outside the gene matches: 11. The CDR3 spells CASSKGQGRGGEQYF. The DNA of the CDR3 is TGTGCCAGCAGCAAGGGACAGGGCCGCGGAGGCGAGCAGTACTTC.

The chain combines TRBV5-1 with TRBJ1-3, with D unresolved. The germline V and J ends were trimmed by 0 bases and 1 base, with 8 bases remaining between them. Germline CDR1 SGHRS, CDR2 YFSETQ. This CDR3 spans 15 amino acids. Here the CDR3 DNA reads TGCGCCAGCAGCTTGGGTGTCAGGTCTGGAAACACCATATATTTT. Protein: CASSLGVRSGNTIYF.

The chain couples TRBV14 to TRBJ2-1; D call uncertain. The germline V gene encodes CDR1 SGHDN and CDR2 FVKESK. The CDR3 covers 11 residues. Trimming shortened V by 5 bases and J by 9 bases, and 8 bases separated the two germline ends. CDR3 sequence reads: CASSWRSEQFF. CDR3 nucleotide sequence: TGTGCCAGCAGCTGGCGGAGTGAGCAGTTCTTC.